This T cell receptor beta chain was captured in a study of blood T cell repertoires in COVID-19. Across the study: COVID-19 samples from acute and convalescent phases originated in the United States, Italy and Spain.

CDR1 LNHDA and CDR2 SQIVND come from the germline V gene (reference sequence). The CDR3 spans 14 residues. After removal of 4 bases from V and 5 bases from J, the junction contained 5 bases not matched to a gene. Original processing methods: Reference gene primer amplification gave nucleated cell count estimates. Profiling relied on immunoSEQ multiplex PCR, and the TCRdb table lists in-frame clones only, not all of them. Clonal size and the V and J genes are those of that table, whereas D and trimming came from the DNA. The sample carries tens of thousands of clones, 65% to 90% recorded once. The V call is TRBV19, the J call TRBJ2-5; 9 positions match TRBD2. The source of this sequence is a man aged 65-85 years with active COVID-19. Sequences were obtained from peripheral blood. The CDR3 reads CASSSSGGLETQYF. CDR3 in DNA: TGTGCCAGTAGTAGTAGCGGGGGATTGGAGACCCAGTACTTC.